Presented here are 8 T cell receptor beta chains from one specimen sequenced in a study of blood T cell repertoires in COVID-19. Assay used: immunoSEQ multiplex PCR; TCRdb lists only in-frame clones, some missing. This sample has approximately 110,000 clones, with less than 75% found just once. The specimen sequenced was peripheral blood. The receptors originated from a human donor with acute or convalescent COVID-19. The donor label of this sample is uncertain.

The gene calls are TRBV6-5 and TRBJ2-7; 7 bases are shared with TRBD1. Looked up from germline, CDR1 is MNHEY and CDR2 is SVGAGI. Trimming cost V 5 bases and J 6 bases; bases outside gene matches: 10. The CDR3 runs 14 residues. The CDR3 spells CASSRQGGGREQYV. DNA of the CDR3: TGTGCCAGCAGTAGACAGGGTGGCGGTCGCGAGCAGTACGTC.

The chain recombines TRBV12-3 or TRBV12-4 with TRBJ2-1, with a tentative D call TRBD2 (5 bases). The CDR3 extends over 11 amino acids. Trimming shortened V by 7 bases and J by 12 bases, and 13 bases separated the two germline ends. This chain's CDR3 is CASTSTRGQFF. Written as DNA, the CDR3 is TGTGCCAGCACCTCCACTCGGGGGCAGTTCTTC.

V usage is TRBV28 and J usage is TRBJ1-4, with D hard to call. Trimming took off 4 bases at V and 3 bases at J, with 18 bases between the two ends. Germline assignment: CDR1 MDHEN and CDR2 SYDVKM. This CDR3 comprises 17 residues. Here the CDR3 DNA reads TGTGCCAGCAGTTCCACCGGGGAAGGCGGATCTAATGAAAAACTGTTTTTT. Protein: CASSSTGEGGSNEKLFF.

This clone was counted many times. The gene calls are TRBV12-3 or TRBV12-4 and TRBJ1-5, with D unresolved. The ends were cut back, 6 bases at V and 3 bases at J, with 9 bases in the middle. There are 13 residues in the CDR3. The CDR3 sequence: CASRAGFNQPQHF. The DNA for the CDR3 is TGTGCCAGCAGGGCAGGCTTCAATCAGCCCCAGCATTTT.

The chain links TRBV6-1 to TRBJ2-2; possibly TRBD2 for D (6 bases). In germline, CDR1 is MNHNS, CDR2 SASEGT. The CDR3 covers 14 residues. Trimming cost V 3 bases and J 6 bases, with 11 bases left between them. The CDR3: CASSDRGASGELFF. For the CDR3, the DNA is TGTGCCAGCAGTGATCGCGGGGCTTCCGGGGAGCTGTTTTTT.

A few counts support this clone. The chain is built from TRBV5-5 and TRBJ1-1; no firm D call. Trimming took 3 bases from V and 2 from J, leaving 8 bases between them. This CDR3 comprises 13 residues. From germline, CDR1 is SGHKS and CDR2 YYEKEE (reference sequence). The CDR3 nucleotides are TGTGCCAGCAGCTCAATAGATAACACTGAAGCTTTCTTT. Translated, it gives CASSSIDNTEAFF.

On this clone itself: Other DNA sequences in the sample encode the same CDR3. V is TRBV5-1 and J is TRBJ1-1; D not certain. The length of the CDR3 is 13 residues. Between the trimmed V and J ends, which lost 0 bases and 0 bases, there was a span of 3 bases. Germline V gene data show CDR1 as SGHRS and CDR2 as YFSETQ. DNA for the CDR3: TGCGCCAGCAGCTTGGATATGAACACTGAAGCTTTCTTT. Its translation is CASSLDMNTEAFF. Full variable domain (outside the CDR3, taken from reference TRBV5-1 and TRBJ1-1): KAGVTQTPRYLIKTRGQQVTLSCSPISGHRSVSWYQQTPGQGLQFLFEYFSETQRNKGNFPGRFSGRQFSNSRSEMNVSTLELGDSALYLCASSLDMNTEAFFGQGTRLTVV.

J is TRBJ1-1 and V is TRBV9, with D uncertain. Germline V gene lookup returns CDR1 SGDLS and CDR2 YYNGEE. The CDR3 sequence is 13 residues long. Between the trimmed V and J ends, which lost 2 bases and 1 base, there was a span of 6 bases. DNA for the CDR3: TGTGCCAGCAGCGTCGACTGGAACACTGAAGCTTTCTTT. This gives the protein CASSVDWNTEAFF.